This entry concerns a single T cell receptor beta chain. The data were taken from a study of blood T cell repertoires in COVID-19. Trimming pared 2 bases from V and 4 bases from J, leaving 32 bases between. The CDR3 covers 22 residues. Germline CDR1 is SGHTA and CDR2 is FQGTGA. Libraries were prepared by immunoSEQ multiplex PCR; TCRdb keeps only in-frame clonotypes and omits some of them. The profile shows some 350,000 clones, around 87% of them singletons. Cohort 3 recovery required two negative PCRs, clearance, or symptom resolution. The chain has TRBV7-3 and TRBJ1-4; D unresolved. This sequence was found in a man aged 18 to 30 who had recovered from COVID-19. Input material: PBMCs or T cells enriched from blood (not recorded which). This CDR3 is CASSLVALVIGPGVGFNEKLFF. The CDR3 coding sequence is TGTGCCAGCAGCTTAGTGGCTTTGGTAATTGGGCCCGGGGTTGGATTTAATGAAAAACTGTTTTTT.